The sample holds many counts of the clone carrying this T cell receptor beta chain. Its antigen remains unknown. A second PCR, run for roughly 7 to 12 cycles, used a sample-barcoded 5' primer plus a J-beta primer mix. Each CDR3 protein is one row after TCRdb ran MiXCR on the 5' RACE reads. Among some 880,000 distinct CDR3 sequences, approximately 35% were seen once, and the ten largest hold 10% to 15%. The germline V gene encodes CDR1 SEHNR and CDR2 FQNEAQ (reference sequence). V was trimmed by 1 base and J by 7 bases, leaving 4 bases between them. The CDR3 runs 12 residues. The entry originates in a study of blood T cells in healthy people across ages. Study background: Using template switching, researchers captured about one barcoded beta molecule for each two T cells.

General observations from the study: Significant beta diversity loss was already apparent by age approximately 40, declining roughly linearly. A greater number of naive CD4+ cells and higher diversity distinguished long-lived donors from aged donors.

The V call is TRBV7-9, the J call TRBJ1-4; unclear D gene. Sequencing was done on a sample of blood. The clonotype was recovered from a man younger than 35 in good health. CDR3 protein: CASSLGVEKLFF. CDR3 in DNA: TGTGCCAGCAGCTTAGGTGTTGAAAAACTGTTTTTT.